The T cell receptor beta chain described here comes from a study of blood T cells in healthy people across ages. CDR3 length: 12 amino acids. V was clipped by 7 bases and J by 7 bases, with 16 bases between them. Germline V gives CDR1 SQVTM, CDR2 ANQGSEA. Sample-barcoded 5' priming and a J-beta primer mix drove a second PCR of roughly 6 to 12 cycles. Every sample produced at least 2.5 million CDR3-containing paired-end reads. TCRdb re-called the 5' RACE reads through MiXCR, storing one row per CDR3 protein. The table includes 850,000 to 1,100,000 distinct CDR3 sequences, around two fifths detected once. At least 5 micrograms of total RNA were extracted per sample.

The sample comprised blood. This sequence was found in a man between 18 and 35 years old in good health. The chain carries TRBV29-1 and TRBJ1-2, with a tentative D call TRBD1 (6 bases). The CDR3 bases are TGCAGCGCTAATCAGGGGTCTGGTGGCTACACCTTC. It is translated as CSANQGSGGYTF.